The 6 T cell receptor beta chains below come from one sample, sequenced in a study of CD8 T cells in ankylosing spondylitis. Findings of the study overall: A TCR beta motif of fewer than 10 highly homologous variants seemed to mark ankylosing spondylitis blood.

In TCRdb, the 5' RACE reads were re-called with MiXCR into one record per CDR3 protein. The sample records over 600,000 distinct CDR3 sequences, 19% being singletons. What these receptors recognize is not known. The sequenced sample consisted of blood, either unsorted or a sorted T cell fraction (not recorded which). The receptors here all came from a male donor with ankylosing spondylitis.

The chain employs TRBV28 and TRBJ2-7; D is possibly TRBD2 (5 bases). V was cut by 3 bases and J by 5 bases, with 20 bases left in between. The germline CDR1 and CDR2 sequences are MDHEN and SYDVKM. The CDR3 loop spans 16 amino acids. The chain's CDR3 is CASSFGSRTFFDEQYF. CDR3 in DNA: TGTGCCAGCAGTTTCGGGTCCCGGACTTTCTTTGACGAGCAGTACTTC.

This clonotype was recorded a few times. The rearrangement joins TRBV7-2 to TRBJ2-3; 8 positions match TRBD2. The CDR3 is made up of 15 amino acids. Germline values: CDR1 SGHTA, CDR2 FQGNSA. V shed 1 base, J shed 4 bases, and the junction held 4 bases outside the gene matches. The CDR3 loop is CASSLGGTRADTQYF. DNA for the CDR3: TGTGCCAGCAGCTTAGGAGGGACTAGGGCAGATACGCAGTATTTT.

This clonotype was seen just once. V gene TRBV7-2 combines with J gene TRBJ2-5; the match to TRBD2 covers 7 bases. Per the germline V gene, CDR1 is SGHTA and CDR2 is FQGNSA. This CDR3 has 17 residues. J gave up 2 bases and V 4 bases, and 13 bases lay outside the gene matches. In DNA, the CDR3 is TGTGCCAGCAGCTCGGCCCGTCGGGCGGGAGTGCAAGAGACCCAGTACTTC. Translated: CASSSARRAGVQETQYF.

The chain couples TRBV3-1 to TRBJ2-3; D unresolved. Deletions cut 3 bases from V and 0 bases from J, with 10 bases between. CDR3 length equals 15 residues. Germline V gene sequence: CDR1 LGHDT, CDR2 YNNKEL (reference sequence). The CDR3 region is CASSHVRTSTDTQYF. DNA of the CDR3: TGTGCCAGCAGCCATGTCCGTACTAGCACAGATACGCAGTATTTT.

The chain employs TRBV7-9 and TRBJ2-1; D is ambiguous. Trimming left V 2 bases short and J 8 bases short, with 7 bases between. Germline V lookup: CDR1 SEHNR, CDR2 FQNEAQ (reference sequence). This CDR3 has 12 amino acids. Here the CDR3 DNA reads TGTGCCAGCAGCTTACGGGCCTATGAGCAGTTCTTC. It is translated as CASSLRAYEQFF.

The chain links TRBV4-3 to TRBJ1-4; unclear D gene. CDR3 size: 15 residues. Germline values: CDR1 LGHNA, CDR2 YSLEER. Deletions cut 4 bases from V and 6 bases from J, with 15 bases between. The CDR3 region is CASSLRPGGDEKLFF. The CDR3, as DNA: TGCGCCAGCAGCCTTCGGCCGGGAGGTGATGAAAAACTGTTTTTT.